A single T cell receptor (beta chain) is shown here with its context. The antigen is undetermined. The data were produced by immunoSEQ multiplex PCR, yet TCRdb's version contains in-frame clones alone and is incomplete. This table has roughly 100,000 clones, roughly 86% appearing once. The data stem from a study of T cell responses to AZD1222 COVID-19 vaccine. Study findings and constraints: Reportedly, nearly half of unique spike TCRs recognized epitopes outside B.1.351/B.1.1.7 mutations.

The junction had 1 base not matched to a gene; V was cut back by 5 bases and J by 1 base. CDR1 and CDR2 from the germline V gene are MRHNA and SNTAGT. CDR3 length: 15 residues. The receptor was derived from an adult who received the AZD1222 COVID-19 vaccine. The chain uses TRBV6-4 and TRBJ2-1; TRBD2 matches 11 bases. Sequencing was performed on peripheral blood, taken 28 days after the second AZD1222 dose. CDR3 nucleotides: TGTGCCAGCAGTACTAGCGGGGGATCCTACAATGAGCAGTTCTTC. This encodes CASSTSGGSYNEQFF.